This T cell receptor beta chain derives from a study of CD8+ T cells in alopecia areata. Whole-study results and caveats: Scalp and blood retained many expanded lesional clones during tofacitinib.

It was cDNA, reverse transcribed from extracted RNA, that served as the sequencing template. Clones were sequenced by immunoSEQ multiplex PCR, and TCRdb holds only the in-frame ones, with some missing. The data show about 210,000 clones, more than 30% seen once. With regard to this clone: What it recognizes is unknown.

CDR1 and CDR2 from the germline V gene are GTSNPN and SVGIG (reference sequence). V lost 4 bases, J lost 0 bases, and 13 bases lay in between. The CDR3 sequence is 15 residues long. Documented treatment: oral pan-JAK inhibitor, 5-10 mg twice daily. Peripheral blood, together with lesional scalp punch biopsies, was collected from alopecia areata patients. Sequencing was performed on CD4+ T cells sorted from blood, taken between weeks 30 and 35, from a patient treated with tofacitinib. The rearrangement links TRBV30 to TRBJ2-1, with D perhaps TRBD2 (6 bases). This receptor was identified in a human donor with alopecia areata. Here the CDR3 reads CAWTLATSSYNEQFF. For the CDR3, the DNA is TGTGCCTGGACGCTAGCGACGAGCTCCTACAATGAGCAGTTCTTC.